These 16 T cell receptor beta chains were sequenced from one sample in a study of Ad26.COV2.S vaccination and SARS-CoV-2 variants. Sequencing was performed with immunoSEQ multiplex PCR; in TCRdb, only in-frame clones are kept and a portion is missing. Of 350,000 to 500,000 clones listed, approximately 90% are singletons. Indicated treatment: around 19 received Ad26.COV2.S at low or high dose, single or two shots; roughly 5 received placebo; per-sample allocation not given. Sampling occurred on day 63 after the first vaccine or placebo injection. The source material was peripheral blood, sampled in a trial of Ad26.COV2.S vaccine versus placebo. The receptor set was obtained from a person between 18 and 65 years old who received the Ad26.COV2.S COVID-19 vaccine or a placebo.

V is TRBV6-6 and J is TRBJ2-5; D perhaps matches TRBD2 (7 bases). Trimming left V 10 bases short and J 2 bases short, with 20 bases between. Germline loops: CDR1 MNHNY, CDR2 SVGAGI (reference sequence). The length of the CDR3 is 15 residues. The CDR3 sequence is CATHATGGVQETQYF. The CDR3 nucleotides read TGTGCCACCCATGCGACGGGGGGCGTTCAAGAGACCCAGTACTTC.

The J gene is TRBJ2-7, the V gene TRBV4-1; maybe TRBD2 (7 bases). The length of the CDR3 is 15 residues. Trimming pared 4 bases from V and 2 bases from J, leaving 15 bases between. Per germline, CDR1 MGHRA and CDR2 YSYEKL. The DNA of the CDR3 is TGCGCCAGCAGCCTCAAGGTGGGGGGGCCCTACGAGCAGTACTTC. Protein product: CASSLKVGGPYEQYF.

The chain couples TRBV7-2 to TRBJ1-2; D gene unclear. V lost 2 bases and J lost 2, with 9 bases in between. The CDR3 consists of 14 residues. CDR1 is SGHTA, CDR2 FQGNSA, per germline. CDR3 sequence (DNA): TGTGCCAGCAGCTTATATGGTGGAAACTATGGCTACACCTTC. Amino acids: CASSLYGGNYGYTF.

V gene TRBV7-2 combines with J gene TRBJ1-6; TRBD1 matches at 9 bases. The CDR3 is 15 amino acids. Unmatched junction bases numbered 6, after V lost 3 bases and J lost 9 bases. Germline V lookup: CDR1 SGHTA, CDR2 FQGNSA. The CDR3 loop reads CASSLGDRVLSPLHF. Written as DNA, the CDR3 is TGTGCCAGCAGCTTGGGGGACAGGGTGCTTTCACCCCTCCACTTT.

This clone was detected once. J is TRBJ2-7 and V is TRBV19, with 14 nucleotides matching TRBD2. The J segment lost 4 bases and the V segment lost 5 bases, leaving 7 bases of the junction unmatched. Germline CDR1 reads LNHDA; CDR2 reads SQIVND (reference sequence). The CDR3 covers 16 residues. The CDR3 spells CASSSGTSGGRYEQYF. Here the CDR3 DNA reads TGTGCCAGTAGTTCCGGGACTAGCGGGGGCCGATACGAGCAGTACTTC.

J is TRBJ2-5 and V is TRBV3-1 (or the pseudogene TRBV3-2); 12 positions agree with TRBD2. The CDR3 totals 18 residues. Germline CDR1 and CDR2: LGHDT and YNNKEL (reference sequence). Trimming at V came to 5 bases and at J to 3 bases, leaving 13 bases not matched to a gene. The CDR3 region has the DNA TGTGCCAGCAGCTTTCGGCTAGCGGGGGGGTCGGGAGAAGAGACCCAGTACTTC. As protein: CASSFRLAGGSGEETQYF.

J is TRBJ1-2 and V is TRBV10-3; the D gene is possibly TRBD1 (6 bases). Germline values: CDR1 ENHRY, CDR2 SYGVKD. The CDR3 has 12 amino acids. V was trimmed by 10 bases and J by 7 bases, leaving 16 bases between them. DNA of the CDR3: TGTGCCACCGAAAAGACAGGCAGTGGCTACACCTTC. This codes for CATEKTGSGYTF.

The V and J genes are TRBV5-1 and TRBJ2-2; a weak D match, TRBD2 (5 bases). The V end was cut by 1 base, the J end by 6 bases, with 19 bases between. CDR3 size: 17 residues. The V gene's germline CDR1 is SGHRS and CDR2 YFSETQ. CDR3 DNA sequence: TGCGCCAGCAGCTTGACCGGGCTAAGGAGGCCCGCCGGGGAGCTGTTTTTT. It codes for CASSLTGLRRPAGELFF.

The sample holds one count of this clone. This sequence joins TRBV6-5 and TRBJ1-1; D is uncertain. The CDR3 is 15 amino acids. The V gene lost 0 bases and the J gene lost 1 base, with 9 bases spanning the gap. CDR1 and CDR2 (germline): MNHEY, SVGAGI. DNA of the CDR3: TGTGCCAGCAGTTACTCGAAGGCAGGGAACACTGAAGCTTTCTTT. It yields the protein CASSYSKAGNTEAFF.

V gene TRBV30 combines with J gene TRBJ1-2; perhaps TRBD1 as D (5 bases). V was clipped by 1 base and J by 3 bases, with 6 bases between them. Germline CDR1 GTSNPN, CDR2 SVGIG (reference sequence). The CDR3 has 12 residues. The DNA of the CDR3 is TGTGCCTGGAGTGACAGGTACTATGGCTACACCTTC. This encodes CAWSDRYYGYTF.

The chain's CDR3 is CASSAGTSGGRLFF. CDR3 DNA: TGTGCCAGCAGCGCCGGGACTAGCGGGGGTCGTTTGTTCTTC. The V and J genes are TRBV3-1 (or the pseudogene TRBV3-2) and TRBJ2-1, with 14 bases fitting TRBD2. V gave up 5 bases and J gave up 15 bases; unmatched junction bases: 9. In germline, CDR1 is LGHDT, CDR2 YNNKEL (reference sequence). The length of the CDR3 is 14 residues.

The CDR3 sequence: CASSLGSGPPYEQYF. CDR3 DNA: TGTGCCAGCAGTTTAGGGTCAGGGCCCCCCTACGAGCAGTACTTC. The genes are TRBV28 and TRBJ2-7; D possibly corresponds to TRBD1 (5 bases). This CDR3 region has 15 residues. The ends were cut back, 2 bases at V and 2 bases at J, with 13 bases in the middle. Per germline, CDR1 MDHEN and CDR2 SYDVKM.

V gene TRBV7-2 combines with J gene TRBJ1-1, with D perhaps matching TRBD1 (6 bases). The V and J ends lost 6 bases and 4 bases respectively, with 15 bases between them. The CDR3 spans 14 residues. Germline assignment: CDR1 SGHTA and CDR2 FQGNSA. The CDR3 sequence: CASRSQGSGTEAFF. The CDR3 DNA reads TGTGCCAGCAGGTCACAGGGATCGGGCACTGAAGCTTTCTTT.

This clone was observed a handful of times. V usage is TRBV5-1 and J usage is TRBJ1-6, with 7 bases fitting TRBD1. V dropped 4 bases and J dropped 4; count of bases not matched to a gene: 5. Per germline, CDR1 SGHRS and CDR2 YFSETQ. The CDR3 has 15 amino acids. Here the CDR3 DNA reads TGCGCCAGCAGCGGGACAGCTGGTTATAATTCACCCCTCCACTTT. Translated: CASSGTAGYNSPLHF.

This clone was recorded a few times. The rearrangement uses TRBV7-3 and TRBJ2-3; D possibly corresponds to TRBD1 (5 bases). Per the germline V gene, CDR1 is SGHTA and CDR2 is FQGTGA. The CDR3 has 14 residues. Between the trimmed V and J ends, which lost 2 bases and 0 bases, there was a span of 6 bases. CDR3 sequence reads: CASSLHRSTDTQYF. The DNA of the CDR3 is TGTGCCAGCAGCTTACACAGGAGCACAGATACGCAGTATTTT.

This clone was recorded once. The V call is TRBV28, the J call TRBJ1-2, with D maybe TRBD1 (5 bases). Trimming took off 5 bases at V and 4 bases at J, with 14 bases between the two ends. This CDR3 contains 14 residues. The germline gives CDR1 MDHEN, CDR2 SYDVKM. The CDR3 reads CASSPWGEGYGYTF. The CDR3 DNA sequence: TGTGCCAGCAGTCCCTGGGGGGAAGGCTATGGCTACACCTTC.